This T cell receptor (beta chain) derives from a study of molecular identifiers for immune sequencing clone quantification. Many counts were recorded for this clonotype. One entry per CDR3 protein, called by TCRdb with MiXCR from the PCR reads. The sample carries some 89,000 distinct CDR3 sequences, 20% to 30% recorded once. The specimen was naive CD8+ T cells from blood, with Jurkat cell RNA spiked in. Subset denoted: FACS-sorted CD8+CD4-CCR7+CD45RA+ naive T cells. The TCR sequence derives from a human donor in good health. Some libraries in this study had Jurkat cell RNA spiked in.

Written as DNA, the CDR3 is TGTGCCAGCAGTTTAGGTCAGGCTGAGGAGCAGTTCTTC. Its protein product is CASSLGQAEEQFF. This sequence joins TRBV12-3 or TRBV12-4 and TRBJ2-1; D is unresolved. There are 13 residues in the CDR3. Trimming took 1 base from V and 10 from J, leaving 11 bases between them.